This TCR beta chain derives from a study of cytomegalovirus exposure and HLA in healthy donors. This CDR3 has 17 amino acids. CDR1 and CDR2 (germline): LNHDA, SQIVND (reference sequence). Trimming at V came to 7 bases and at J to 2 bases, leaving 12 bases not matched to a gene. Concerning this clone itself: Its antigen is not known.

Study-level points and caveats: HLA-A and HLA-B allele assignments for most subjects were reportedly predicted accurately using TCR beta sequences.

Use of 60 Vbeta and 13 Jbeta primers characterized the PCR. Repertoires were generated with immunoSEQ multiplex PCR, while TCRdb's copy carries only in-frame clones and drops some. Of around 160,000 clones in the sample, around 83% were seen once. Sequencing was carried out using PBMCs. The sequence was obtained from a middle-aged man in good health and CMV-seropositive. V and J are TRBV19 and TRBJ2-7; 12 bases fit TRBD2. CDR3 loop: CASTQTSGSGRAYEQYF. The CDR3, as DNA: TGTGCCAGTACCCAGACTAGCGGGAGTGGGAGGGCCTACGAGCAGTACTTC.